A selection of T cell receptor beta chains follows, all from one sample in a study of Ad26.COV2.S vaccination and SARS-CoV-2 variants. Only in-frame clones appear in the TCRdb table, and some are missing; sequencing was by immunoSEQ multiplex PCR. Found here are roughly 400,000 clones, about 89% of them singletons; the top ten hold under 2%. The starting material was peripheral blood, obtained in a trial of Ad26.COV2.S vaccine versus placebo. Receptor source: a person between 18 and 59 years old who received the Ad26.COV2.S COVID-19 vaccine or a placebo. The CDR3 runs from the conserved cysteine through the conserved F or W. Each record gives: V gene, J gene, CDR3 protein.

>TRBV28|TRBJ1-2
CASSYARVSGYGYTF
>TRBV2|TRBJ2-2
CASSESRVTRPGELFF
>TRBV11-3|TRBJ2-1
CASSRLASNLNEQFF
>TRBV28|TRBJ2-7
CASSLSGGRNEQYF
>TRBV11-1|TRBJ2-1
CASSPRGTGNEQFF
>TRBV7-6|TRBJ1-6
CASRTGSRNSPLHF
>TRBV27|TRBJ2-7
CASSLPLAGAAQFYEQYF
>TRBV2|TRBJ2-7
CASSWTVYEQYF
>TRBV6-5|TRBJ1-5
CASSLGNSNQPQHF
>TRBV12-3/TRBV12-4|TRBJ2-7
CASNNAGGFEQYF
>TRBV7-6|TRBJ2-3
CASSLGGGGTDTQYF
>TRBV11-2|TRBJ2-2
CASSNPGTSGRNTGELFF
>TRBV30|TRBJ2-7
CASTGGSDSYEQYF
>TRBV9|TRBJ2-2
CASSVGGANTGELFF
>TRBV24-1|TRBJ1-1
CATSDSDRPKSEAFF
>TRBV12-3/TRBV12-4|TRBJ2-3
CASSLETGTQYF
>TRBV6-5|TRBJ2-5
CASSSAGRETQYF
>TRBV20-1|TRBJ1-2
CSASGPGSPLSTPF
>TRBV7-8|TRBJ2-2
CASSPGGPGELFF
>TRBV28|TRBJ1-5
CASSFWAGNQPQHF
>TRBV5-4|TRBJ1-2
CASSAKTGNYGYTF
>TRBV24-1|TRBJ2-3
CATSDQKSDTQYF
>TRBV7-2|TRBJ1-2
CASSLDAQGRGYTF
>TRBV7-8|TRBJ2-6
CASSSQWGGDFSGANVLTF
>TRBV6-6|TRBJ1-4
CASRAHNEKLFF
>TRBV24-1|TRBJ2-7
CATSGQGAHEQYF
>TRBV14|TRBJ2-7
CASSDFRGSYEQYF
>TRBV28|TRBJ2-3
CASSPRLAGGPGDTQYF
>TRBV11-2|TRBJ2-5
CASSYPGEQETQYF
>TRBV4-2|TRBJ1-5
CASSQDEGGAQPQHF
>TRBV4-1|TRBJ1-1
CASSLTPTGGVAEAFF
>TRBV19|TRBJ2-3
CASTPGGTYTDTQYF
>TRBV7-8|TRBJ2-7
CASRRGLAEGGYEQYF
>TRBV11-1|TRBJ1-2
CASSSADRERGYTF
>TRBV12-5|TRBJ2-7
CASGSDVSYEQYF
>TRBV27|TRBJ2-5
CASSPRRYQETQYF
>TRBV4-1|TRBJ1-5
CASSQVGVGQPQHF
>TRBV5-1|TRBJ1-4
CASSLDGRPTNEKLFF
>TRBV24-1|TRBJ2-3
CATSDYFGGPRDTQYF
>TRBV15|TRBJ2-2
CATSRMDGFTGELFF
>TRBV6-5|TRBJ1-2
CASSKGQGTSGYTF
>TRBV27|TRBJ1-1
CASSSGVGSTEAFF
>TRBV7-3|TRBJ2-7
CASSLTGYEQYF
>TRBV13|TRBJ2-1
CASSSRVLMRDEQFF
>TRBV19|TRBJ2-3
CASSRWTGGSTDTQYF
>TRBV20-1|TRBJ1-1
CSAEGQAEAFF
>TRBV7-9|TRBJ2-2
CASSLTGTGNTGELFF
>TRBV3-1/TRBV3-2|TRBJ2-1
CASSQARTSGSGDEQFF
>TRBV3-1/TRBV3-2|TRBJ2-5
CASSQGGLETQYF
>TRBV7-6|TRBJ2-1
CASSSSHEQFF
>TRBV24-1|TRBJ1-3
CATTWGRSSGNTIYF
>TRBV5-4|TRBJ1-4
CASSFSGFNEKLFF
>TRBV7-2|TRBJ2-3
CASSLTVSGTPRYF
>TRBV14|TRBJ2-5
CASSQDSGWKGLPPETQYF